The rows below give T cell receptor beta chains drawn from one sample of a study of cytomegalovirus exposure and HLA in healthy donors. TCRdb keeps only in-frame clones here, not all; method: immunoSEQ multiplex PCR. The repertoire holds about 120,000 clones, 81% seen once, with about 1.7% in the top ten. Sequenced material: PBMCs. The receptors were sampled from a man younger than 35 in good health and CMV-seronegative. Both conserved end residues are part of each CDR3. The D gene is left open where the match is weak. The size entry is marked missing in some rows and otherwise reads once, few, many or a size class.

clone_size: .
v_call: TRBV19
j_call: TRBJ2-7
d_call: .
cdr3_nt: TGTGCCAGTAGGAACTACTACGAGCAGTACTTC
cdr3_aa: CASRNYYEQYF

clone_size: .
v_call: TRBV6-6
j_call: TRBJ1-1
d_call: .
cdr3_nt: TGTGCCAGCACGACCTCGGGTTTGAACACTGAAGCTTTCTTT
cdr3_aa: CASTTSGLNTEAFF

clone_size: once
v_call: TRBV28
j_call: TRBJ2-5
d_call: .
cdr3_nt: TGTGCCAGCAGTTTGTTGGGGGCGACCCAGTACTTC
cdr3_aa: CASSLLGATQYF

clone_size: .
v_call: TRBV19
j_call: TRBJ1-1
d_call: TRBD1
cdr3_nt: TGTGCCAGTAGTATAGCCCCAGGGGGTAACACTGAAGCTTTCTTT
cdr3_aa: CASSIAPGGNTEAFF

clone_size: .
v_call: TRBV13
j_call: TRBJ2-7
d_call: .
cdr3_nt: TGTGCCAGCAGCCAACAGGGCTACGAGCAGTACTTC
cdr3_aa: CASSQQGYEQYF

clone_size: .
v_call: TRBV7-9
j_call: TRBJ2-7
d_call: TRBD2
cdr3_nt: TGTGCCAGCAGCTTAGGGGTCTGGGGGGGTCGGTCATCCTACGAGCAGTACTTC
cdr3_aa: CASSLGVWGGRSSYEQYF

clone_size: .
v_call: TRBV5-6
j_call: TRBJ1-2
d_call: .
cdr3_nt: TGTGCCAGCAGCTTTTCCGGGGTTAACTATGGCTACACCTTC
cdr3_aa: CASSFSGVNYGYTF

clone_size: .
v_call: TRBV25-1
j_call: TRBJ2-5
d_call: .
cdr3_nt: TGTGCCAGCAGTCCCTCCAGAGGGAGGGAGACCCAGTACTTC
cdr3_aa: CASSPSRGRETQYF

clone_size: .
v_call: TRBV25-1
j_call: TRBJ1-1
d_call: .
cdr3_nt: TGTGCCAGCATGGGTTTGTCTTGGGGGGGTGAAGCTTTCTTT
cdr3_aa: CASMGLSWGGEAFF

clone_size: .
v_call: TRBV2
j_call: TRBJ2-7
d_call: .
cdr3_nt: TGTGCCAGCAGTGCAATGACAAGCTCCTACGAGCAGTACTTC
cdr3_aa: CASSAMTSSYEQYF

clone_size: .
v_call: TRBV4-1
j_call: TRBJ1-4
d_call: TRBD1
cdr3_nt: TGCGCCAGCAGACCCGACAGGGGGCTTGAAAAACTGTTTTTT
cdr3_aa: CASRPDRGLEKLFF

clone_size: .
v_call: TRBV7-9
j_call: TRBJ2-7
d_call: TRBD2
cdr3_nt: TGTGCCAGCAGCTTCCCTAGCGGGGGCACCAACGAGCAGTACTTC
cdr3_aa: CASSFPSGGTNEQYF

clone_size: .
v_call: TRBV4-3
j_call: TRBJ1-2
d_call: .
cdr3_nt: TGCGCCAGCAGCCAAGAAAACGAGGGTCGCTATGGCTACACCTTC
cdr3_aa: CASSQENEGRYGYTF

clone_size: .
v_call: TRBV7-6
j_call: TRBJ2-3
d_call: TRBD2
cdr3_nt: TGTGCCAGCAGCTCACAAGCGGGGTACAGCGCAGATACGCAGTATTTT
cdr3_aa: CASSSQAGYSADTQYF

clone_size: .
v_call: TRBV7-2
j_call: TRBJ1-2
d_call: TRBD1
cdr3_nt: TGTGCCAGCAGCTTAGCGGCAGGGGGCGCGAGGATGTATGGCTACACCTTC
cdr3_aa: CASSLAAGGARMYGYTF

clone_size: .
v_call: TRBV4-1
j_call: TRBJ2-3
d_call: .
cdr3_nt: TGCGCCAGCAGCCAAGAGGTGGGCGGGACAGATACGCAGTATTTT
cdr3_aa: CASSQEVGGTDTQYF

clone_size: .
v_call: TRBV9
j_call: TRBJ2-5
d_call: .
cdr3_nt: TGTGCCAGCAGCGCGGAACAGGGTTGGGAGACCCAGTACTTC
cdr3_aa: CASSAEQGWETQYF

clone_size: .
v_call: TRBV27
j_call: TRBJ1-2
d_call: TRBD1
cdr3_nt: TGTGCCAGCAGTTTGACAGGGGGGTATGGCTACACCTTC
cdr3_aa: CASSLTGGYGYTF

clone_size: few
v_call: TRBV9
j_call: TRBJ2-3
d_call: TRBD2
cdr3_nt: TGTGCCAGCAGTCTTAGAGGGGGACTAGGCAGAGCAGATACGCAGTATTTT
cdr3_aa: CASSLRGGLGRADTQYF

clone_size: few
v_call: TRBV7-9
j_call: TRBJ1-5
d_call: .
cdr3_nt: TGTGCCAGCAGCTTAGGAGATAAGCCCCAGCATTTT
cdr3_aa: CASSLGDKPQHF

clone_size: .
v_call: TRBV19
j_call: TRBJ1-1
d_call: .
cdr3_nt: TGTGCCAGTACCCTATCATGGAACACTGAAGCTTTCTTT
cdr3_aa: CASTLSWNTEAFF

clone_size: once
v_call: TRBV11-3
j_call: TRBJ1-2
d_call: .
cdr3_nt: TGTGCCAGCAGCTCCCTTAGAGGGGAGGCGGACTATGGCTACACCTTC
cdr3_aa: CASSSLRGEADYGYTF

clone_size: .
v_call: TRBV29-1
j_call: TRBJ1-4
d_call: .
cdr3_nt: TGCAGCGTTGAAGATGGTAGGGGAGGTTCTAATGAAAAACTGTTTTTT
cdr3_aa: CSVEDGRGGSNEKLFF